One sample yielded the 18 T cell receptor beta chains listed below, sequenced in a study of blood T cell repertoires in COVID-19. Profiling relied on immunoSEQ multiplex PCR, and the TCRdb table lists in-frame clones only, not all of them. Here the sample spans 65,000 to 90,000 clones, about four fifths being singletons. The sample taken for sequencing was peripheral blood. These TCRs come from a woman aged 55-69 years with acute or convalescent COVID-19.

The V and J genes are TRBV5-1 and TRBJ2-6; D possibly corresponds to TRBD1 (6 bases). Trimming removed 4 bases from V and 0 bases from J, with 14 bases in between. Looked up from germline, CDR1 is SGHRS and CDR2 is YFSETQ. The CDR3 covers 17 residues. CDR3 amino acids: CASSLGAGYSGANVLTF. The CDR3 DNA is TGCGCCAGCAGCCTGGGGGCAGGTTACTCTGGGGCCAACGTCCTGACTTTC.

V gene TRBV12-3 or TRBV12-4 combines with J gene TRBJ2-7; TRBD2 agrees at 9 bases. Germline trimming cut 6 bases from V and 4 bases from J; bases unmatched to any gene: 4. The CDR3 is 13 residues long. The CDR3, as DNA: TGTGCCAGCAGCGGACTAGCGTTTTACGAGCAGTACTTC. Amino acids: CASSGLAFYEQYF.

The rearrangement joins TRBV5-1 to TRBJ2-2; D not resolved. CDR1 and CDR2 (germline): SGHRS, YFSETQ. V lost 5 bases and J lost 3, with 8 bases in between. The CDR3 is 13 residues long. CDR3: CASRTEDTGELFF. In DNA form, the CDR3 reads TGCGCCAGCAGAACCGAGGACACCGGGGAGCTGTTTTTT.

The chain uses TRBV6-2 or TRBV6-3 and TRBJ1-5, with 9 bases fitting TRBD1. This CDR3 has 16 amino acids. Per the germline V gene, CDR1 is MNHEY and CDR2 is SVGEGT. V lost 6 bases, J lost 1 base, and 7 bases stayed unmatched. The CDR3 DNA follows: TGTGCCAGCAGCAACGACAGGGGGGGAAGCAATCAGCCCCAGCATTTT. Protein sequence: CASSNDRGGSNQPQHF.

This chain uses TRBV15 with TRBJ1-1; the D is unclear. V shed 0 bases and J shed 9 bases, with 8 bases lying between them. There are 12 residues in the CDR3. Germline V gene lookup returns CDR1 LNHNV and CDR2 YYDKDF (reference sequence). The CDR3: CATSRDQQKAFF. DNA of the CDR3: TGTGCCACCAGCAGAGATCAACAGAAAGCTTTCTTT.

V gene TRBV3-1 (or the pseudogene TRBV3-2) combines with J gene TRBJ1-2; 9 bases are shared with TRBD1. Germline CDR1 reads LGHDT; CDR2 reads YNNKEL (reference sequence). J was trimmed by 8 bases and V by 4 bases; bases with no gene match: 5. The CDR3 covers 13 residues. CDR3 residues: CASSRPTGGGYTF. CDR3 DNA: TGTGCCAGCAGCCGCCCGACAGGGGGAGGCTACACCTTC.

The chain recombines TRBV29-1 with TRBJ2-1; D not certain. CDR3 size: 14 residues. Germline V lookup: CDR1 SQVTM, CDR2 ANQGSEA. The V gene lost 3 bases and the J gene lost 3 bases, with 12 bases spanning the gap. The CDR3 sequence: CSVDPARGYNEQFF. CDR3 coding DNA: TGCAGCGTTGACCCAGCCCGAGGCTACAATGAGCAGTTCTTC.

DNA of the CDR3: TGCAGCCTTGGGGGACTGAACACCTACAATGAGCAGTTCTTC. It encodes CSLGGLNTYNEQFF. J is TRBJ2-1 and V is TRBV29-1; D perhaps matches TRBD2 (6 bases). Germline values: CDR1 SQVTM, CDR2 ANQGSEA. CDR3 size: 14 residues. The V and J ends lost 8 bases and 2 bases respectively, with 16 bases between them.

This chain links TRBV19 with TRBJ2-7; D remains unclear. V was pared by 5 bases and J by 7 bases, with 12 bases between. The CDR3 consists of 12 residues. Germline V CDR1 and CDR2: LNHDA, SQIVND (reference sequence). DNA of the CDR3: TGTGCCAGTAGTCCTCCTAATAAAGAGCAGTACTTC. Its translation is CASSPPNKEQYF.

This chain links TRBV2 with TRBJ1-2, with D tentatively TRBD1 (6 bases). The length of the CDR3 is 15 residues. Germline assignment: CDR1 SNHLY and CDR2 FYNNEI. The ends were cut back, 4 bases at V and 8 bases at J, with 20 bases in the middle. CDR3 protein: CASSVTKQGVGGYTF. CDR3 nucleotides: TGTGCCAGCAGTGTAACTAAACAGGGAGTGGGCGGCTACACCTTC.

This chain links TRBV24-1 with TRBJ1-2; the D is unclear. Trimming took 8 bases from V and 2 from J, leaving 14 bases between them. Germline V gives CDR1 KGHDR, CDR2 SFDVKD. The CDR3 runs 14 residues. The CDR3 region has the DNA TGTGCCACCAACAATGCTGTAATAAACTATGGCTACACCTTC. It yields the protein CATNNAVINYGYTF.

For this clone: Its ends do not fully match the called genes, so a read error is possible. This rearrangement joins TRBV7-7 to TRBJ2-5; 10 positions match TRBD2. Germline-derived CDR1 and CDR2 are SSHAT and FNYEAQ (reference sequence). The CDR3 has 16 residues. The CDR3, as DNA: TGTGCTAGCAGCATAGGTAGCGGGGGGAATCAAGAGACCCAGTACTTC. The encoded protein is CASSIGSGGNQETQYF. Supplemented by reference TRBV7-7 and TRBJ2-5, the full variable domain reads GAGVSQSPRYKVTKRGQDVTLRCDPISSHATLYWYQQALGQGPEFLTYFNYEAQPDKSGLPSDRFSAERPEGSISTLTIQRTEQRDSAMYRCASSIGSGGNQETQYFGPGTRLLVL.

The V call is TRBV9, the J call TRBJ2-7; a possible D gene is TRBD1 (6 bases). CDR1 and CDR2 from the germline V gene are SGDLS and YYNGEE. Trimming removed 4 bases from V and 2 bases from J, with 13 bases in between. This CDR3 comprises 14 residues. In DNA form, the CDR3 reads TGTGCCAGCAGCATTACAGGGTCCCCCTACGAGCAGTACTTC. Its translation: CASSITGSPYEQYF.

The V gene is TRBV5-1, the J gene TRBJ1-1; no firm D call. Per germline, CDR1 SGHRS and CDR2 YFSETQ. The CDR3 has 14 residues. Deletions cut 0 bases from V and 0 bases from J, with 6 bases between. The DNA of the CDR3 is TGCGCCAGCAGCTTGGAGAGGGTGAACACTGAAGCTTTCTTT. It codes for CASSLERVNTEAFF.

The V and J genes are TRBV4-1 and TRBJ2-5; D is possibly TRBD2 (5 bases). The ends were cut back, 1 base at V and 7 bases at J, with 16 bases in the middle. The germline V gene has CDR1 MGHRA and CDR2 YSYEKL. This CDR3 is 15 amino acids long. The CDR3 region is CASSQGAGLIGTQYF. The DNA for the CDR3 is TGCGCCAGCAGCCAAGGCGCGGGCCTCATCGGGACCCAGTACTTC.

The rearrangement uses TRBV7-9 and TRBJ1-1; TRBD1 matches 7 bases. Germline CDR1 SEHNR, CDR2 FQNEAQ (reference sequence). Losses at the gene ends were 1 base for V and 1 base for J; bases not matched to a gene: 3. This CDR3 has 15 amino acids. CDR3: CASSLGGTANTEAFF. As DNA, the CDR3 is TGTGCCAGCAGCTTAGGTGGGACAGCGAACACTGAAGCTTTCTTT.

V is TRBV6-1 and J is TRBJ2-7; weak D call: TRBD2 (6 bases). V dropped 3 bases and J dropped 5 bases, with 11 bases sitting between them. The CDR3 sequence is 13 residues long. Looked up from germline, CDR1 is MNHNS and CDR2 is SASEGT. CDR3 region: CASSEAGRNEQYF. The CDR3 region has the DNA TGTGCCAGCAGTGAGGCGGGGCGTAACGAGCAGTACTTC.

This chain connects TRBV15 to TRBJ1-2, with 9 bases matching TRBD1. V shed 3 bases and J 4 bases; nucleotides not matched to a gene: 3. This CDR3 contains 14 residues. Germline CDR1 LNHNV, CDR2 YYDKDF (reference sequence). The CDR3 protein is CATSRGQGFYGYTF. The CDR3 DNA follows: TGTGCCACCAGCAGGGGACAGGGATTCTATGGCTACACCTTC.